The T cell receptor (beta chain) described here comes from a study of graft-versus-host responses after intestinal transplantation. Across the study: In this cohort, recipients had multivisceral, liver-intestinal, or isolated intestinal transplants. Anti-thymocyte globulin was used for induction in all recipients, who then took tacrolimus and steroids for 2 to 4 years. Whole-study findings and limits: Some patients had graft-donor T cell macrochimerism, and their allografts showed high graft-versus-host to host-versus-graft clonal ratios.

Sampling of post-transplant bone marrow used the posterior iliac crest or another site. On this clone itself: What it binds is unknown.

Germline CDR1 is SNHLY and CDR2 is FYNNEI. The V gene end was trimmed by 6 bases and the J gene end by 0 bases; junction bases not matched to a gene: 4. The CDR3 is 15 amino acids. The repertoire was sequenced with immunoSEQ multiplex PCR; TCRdb's copy has only in-frame clones and lacks some. The table lists some 69,000 clones, around 90% of them singletons. The sample here was bone marrow, taken roughly 780 days after intestinal transplantation. The chain employs TRBV2 and TRBJ2-2, with TRBD1 matching over 7 bases. The TCR originated in a human patient who received an intestinal transplant, so some T cells may come from the graft donor. The CDR3 region has the DNA TGTGCCAGCAGCCGACAGGGTACGAACACCGGGGAGCTGTTTTTT. The encoded protein is CASSRQGTNTGELFF.